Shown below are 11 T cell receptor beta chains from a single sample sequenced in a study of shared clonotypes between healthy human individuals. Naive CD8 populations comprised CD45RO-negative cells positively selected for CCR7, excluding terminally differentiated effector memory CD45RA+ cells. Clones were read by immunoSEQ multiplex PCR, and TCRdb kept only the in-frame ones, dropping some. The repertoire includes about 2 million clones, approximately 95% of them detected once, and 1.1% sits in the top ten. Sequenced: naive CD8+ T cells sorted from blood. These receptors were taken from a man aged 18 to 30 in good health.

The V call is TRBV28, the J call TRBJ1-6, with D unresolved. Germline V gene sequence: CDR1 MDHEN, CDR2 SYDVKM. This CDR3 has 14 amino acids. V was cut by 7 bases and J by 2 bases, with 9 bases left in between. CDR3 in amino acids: CASTTETYNSPLHF. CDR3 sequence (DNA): TGTGCCAGCACTACAGAGACCTATAATTCACCCCTCCACTTT.

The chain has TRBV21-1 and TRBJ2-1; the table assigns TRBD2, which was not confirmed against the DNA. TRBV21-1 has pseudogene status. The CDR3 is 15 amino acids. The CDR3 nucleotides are TGTGCCAGCAGCAAAGAAGGGACTAGCGGGCCAGAGCAGTTCTTC. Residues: CASSKEGTSGPEQFF.

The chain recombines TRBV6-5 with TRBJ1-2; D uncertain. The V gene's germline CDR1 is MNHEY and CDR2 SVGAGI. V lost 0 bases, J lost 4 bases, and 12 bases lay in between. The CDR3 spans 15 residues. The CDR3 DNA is TGTGCCAGCAGTTACTCTCTCGACCTTGTCTATGGCTACACCTTC. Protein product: CASSYSLDLVYGYTF.

CDR3 amino acids: CAWSRQGMGDTQYF. CDR3 DNA: TGTGCCTGGAGTCGACAAGGAATGGGAGATACGCAGTATTTT. V and J are TRBV30 and TRBJ2-3; no firm D call. The germline V gene encodes CDR1 GTSNPN and CDR2 SVGIG (reference sequence). Trimming cost V 2 bases and J 5 bases, with 14 bases left between them. CDR3 length: 14 residues. Supplemented by reference TRBV30 and TRBJ2-3, the full variable domain reads SQTIHQWPATLVQPVGSPLSLECTVEGTSNPNLYWYRQAAGRGLQLLFYSVGIGQISSEVPQNLSASRPQDRQFILSSKKLLLSDSGFYLCAWSRQGMGDTQYFGPGTRLTVL.

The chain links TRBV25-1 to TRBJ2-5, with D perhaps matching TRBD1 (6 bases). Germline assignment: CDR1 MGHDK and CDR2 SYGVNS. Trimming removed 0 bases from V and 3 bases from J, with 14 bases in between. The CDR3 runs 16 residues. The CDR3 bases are TGTGCCAGCAGTGAATACGGACAGACAGTCGAAGAGACCCAGTACTTC. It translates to CASSEYGQTVEETQYF.

The CDR3 spells CASSNRDEGRDEKLFF. Here the CDR3 DNA reads TGTGCCAGCAGCAATCGAGATGAGGGGCGCGATGAAAAACTGTTTTTT. The chain couples TRBV7-9 to TRBJ1-4; a possible D gene is TRBD1 (5 bases). The germline V and J ends were trimmed by 5 bases and 6 bases, with 19 bases remaining between them. This CDR3 is 16 amino acids long. Germline CDR1 is SEHNR and CDR2 is FQNEAQ (reference sequence).

The CDR3 DNA is TGTGCCAGCAGTCTGCGGACAGGGAACGTCTTAGAGCAGTACTTC. This sequence encodes CASSLRTGNVLEQYF. The chain recombines TRBV28 with TRBJ2-7; 8 nucleotides match TRBD1. The ends lost 5 bases at V and 7 bases at J; junction bases unmatched: 13. This CDR3 is built from 15 residues. Looked up from germline, CDR1 is MDHEN and CDR2 is SYDVKM.

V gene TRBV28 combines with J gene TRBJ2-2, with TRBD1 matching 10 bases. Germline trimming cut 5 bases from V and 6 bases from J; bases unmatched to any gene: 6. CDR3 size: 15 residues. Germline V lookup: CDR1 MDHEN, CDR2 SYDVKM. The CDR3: CASSPTGGLAGELFF. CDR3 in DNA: TGTGCCAGCAGTCCGACAGGGGGCTTGGCCGGGGAGCTGTTTTTT.

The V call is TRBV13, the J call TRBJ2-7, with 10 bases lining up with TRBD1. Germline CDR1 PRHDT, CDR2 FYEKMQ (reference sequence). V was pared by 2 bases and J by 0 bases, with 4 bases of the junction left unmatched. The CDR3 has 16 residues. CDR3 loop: CASSLWGTGVSYEQYF. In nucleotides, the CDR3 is TGTGCCAGCAGCTTATGGGGGACAGGGGTCTCCTACGAGCAGTACTTC.

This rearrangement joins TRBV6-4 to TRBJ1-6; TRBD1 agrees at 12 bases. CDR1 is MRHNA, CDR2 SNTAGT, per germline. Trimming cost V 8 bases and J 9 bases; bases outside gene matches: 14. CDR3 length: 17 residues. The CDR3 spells CASPLNGDRGLGSPLHF. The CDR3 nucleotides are TGTGCCAGCCCCCTAAACGGGGACAGGGGGCTGGGTTCACCCCTCCACTTT.

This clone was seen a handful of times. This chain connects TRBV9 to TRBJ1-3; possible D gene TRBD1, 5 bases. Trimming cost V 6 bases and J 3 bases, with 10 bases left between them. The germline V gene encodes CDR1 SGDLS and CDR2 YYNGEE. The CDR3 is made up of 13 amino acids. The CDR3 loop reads CASNQGDGNTIYF. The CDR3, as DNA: TGTGCCAGCAACCAGGGAGATGGAAACACCATATATTTT.